This entry lists 32 T cell receptor beta chains sequenced from one sample in a study of T cell responses to AZD1222 COVID-19 vaccine. Some clones are missing from TCRdb's copy, which holds only in-frame ones; the method was immunoSEQ multiplex PCR. The table includes some 140,000 clones, about 91% detected once. This specimen consisted of peripheral blood, obtained on day 0 of AZD1222 vaccination. These receptors all stem from an adult in good health.

The V call is TRBV19, the J call TRBJ1-1; 8 nucleotides align to TRBD1. Germline assignment: CDR1 LNHDA and CDR2 SQIVND (reference sequence). The CDR3 is 13 residues long. V lost 2 bases to trimming and J lost 6 bases; unmatched junction nucleotides: 2. CDR3 in DNA: TGTGCCAGTAGTATATCGACAGGGGCTGAAGCTTTCTTT. This codes for CASSISTGAEAFF.

V usage is TRBV19 and J usage is TRBJ2-3, with no clear D. CDR3 length equals 14 residues. V lost 1 base to trimming and J lost 2 bases, with 7 bases between them. CDR1 is LNHDA, CDR2 SQIVND, per germline (reference sequence). DNA of the CDR3: TGTGCCAGTAGTATAGTCGGGTACACAGATACGCAGTATTTT. Protein product: CASSIVGYTDTQYF. Supplemented by reference TRBV19 and TRBJ2-3, the full variable domain reads DGGITQSPKYLFRKEGQNVTLSCEQNLNHDAMYWYRQDPGQGLRLIYYSQIVNDFQKGDIAEGYSVSREKKESFPLTVTSAQKNPTAFYLCASSIVGYTDTQYFGPGTRLTVL.

The rearrangement joins TRBV27 to TRBJ1-2, with 8 bases aligning to TRBD1. Trimming cost V 1 base and J 7 bases; bases outside gene matches: 11. CDR1 is MNHEY and CDR2 is SMNVEV in the germline V gene (reference sequence). The CDR3 runs 16 residues. CDR3 nucleotide sequence: TGTGCCAGCAGTTTATTCCGACAGGGGAGTTTCAGTGGCTACACCTTC. This sequence encodes CASSLFRQGSFSGYTF.

The chain uses TRBV5-6 and TRBJ1-1; 7 bases match TRBD1. After removal of 2 bases from V and 2 bases from J, the junction contained 6 bases not matched to a gene. Germline CDR1 reads SGHDT; CDR2 reads YYEEEE. The CDR3 consists of 15 residues. The CDR3 reads CASSLVWDRNTEAFF. DNA for the CDR3: TGTGCCAGCAGCTTAGTTTGGGACAGAAACACTGAAGCTTTCTTT.

V and J are TRBV4-3 and TRBJ1-5; TRBD1 agrees at 8 bases. CDR1 is LGHNA and CDR2 is YSLEER in the germline V gene. The CDR3 has 20 amino acids. Trimming removed 0 bases from V and 4 bases from J; junction bases left unmatched: 17. DNA of the CDR3: TGCGCCAGCAGCCAAGATCGGCTTAGGTGGGGACAGGCCAGTAATCAGCCCCAGCATTTT. Translated: CASSQDRLRWGQASNQPQHF.

A single count supports this clone. The chain uses TRBV5-1 and TRBJ2-7, with D tentatively TRBD2 (6 bases). In germline, CDR1 is SGHRS, CDR2 YFSETQ. The V gene lost 4 bases and the J gene lost 2 bases, with 13 bases spanning the gap. CDR3 length: 14 residues. This CDR3 is CASSPLGGPYEQYF. DNA of the CDR3: TGCGCCAGCAGCCCCTTGGGGGGTCCCTACGAGCAGTACTTC.

This chain connects TRBV4-1 to TRBJ2-2; the match to TRBD2 covers 8 bases. The V gene end was trimmed by 10 bases and the J gene end by 7 bases; junction bases not matched to a gene: 8. Germline V gene data show CDR1 as MGHRA and CDR2 as YSYEKL. The CDR3 spans 13 residues. CDR3 loop: CATWAGGIGELFF. CDR3 nucleotides: TGCGCCACGTGGGCGGGGGGTATCGGGGAGCTGTTTTTT.

This chain connects TRBV6-5 to TRBJ2-3; D is perhaps TRBD1 or TRBD2 (5 bases each). The V end was cut by 6 bases, the J end by 2 bases, with 15 bases between. CDR3 size: 15 residues. The germline gives CDR1 MNHEY, CDR2 SVGAGI. The CDR3 DNA reads TGTGCCAGCAGATCTCTAGAGGGGATCACAGATACGCAGTATTTT. This translates into CASRSLEGITDTQYF.

The chain couples TRBV7-3 to TRBJ1-2, with a tentative D call TRBD1 (5 bases). CDR1 is SGHTA, CDR2 FQGTGA, per germline. This CDR3 is built from 14 residues. The germline V and J ends were trimmed by 5 bases and 8 bases, with 18 bases remaining between them. The CDR3 region is CASSQGTGGDGYTF. The CDR3 DNA reads as TGTGCCAGCAGCCAAGGCACAGGAGGAGACGGCTACACCTTC.

The chain carries TRBV19 and TRBJ1-5; D gene unclear. The CDR3 loop spans 14 amino acids. Trimming removed 3 bases from V and 5 bases from J, with 11 bases in between. Per the germline V gene, CDR1 is LNHDA and CDR2 is SQIVND (reference sequence). This CDR3 is CASSISPGYQPQHF. The CDR3 DNA is TGTGCCAGTAGTATTTCTCCCGGTTATCAGCCCCAGCATTTT.

This clone turned up a few times. The chain has TRBV3-1 (or the pseudogene TRBV3-2) and TRBJ2-7; D uncertain. The CDR3 runs to 14 residues. The germline V gene has CDR1 LGHDT and CDR2 YNNKEL (reference sequence). Trimming stripped 8 bases from V and 4 bases from J, with 18 bases between. CDR3 residues: CASGREDLSYEQYF. The CDR3 DNA reads TGTGCCAGCGGAAGAGAGGACCTCTCTTACGAGCAGTACTTC.

This clone was observed a handful of times. This rearrangement joins TRBV30 to TRBJ1-5; tentative D call: TRBD1 (6 bases). The CDR3 is 14 residues long. Germline loops: CDR1 GTSNPN, CDR2 SVGIG (reference sequence). V lost 3 bases and J 0 bases, leaving 9 bases between the germline ends. This CDR3 is CAWSTGNSNQPQHF. CDR3 bases: TGTGCCTGGAGCACAGGGAATAGCAATCAGCCCCAGCATTTT.

The chain joins TRBV7-2 to TRBJ2-2; D uncertain. Looked up from germline, CDR1 is SGHTA and CDR2 is FQGNSA. This CDR3 is 14 amino acids long. V lost 5 bases and J 6 bases, leaving 13 bases between the germline ends. This chain's CDR3 is CASSRAVVAGELFF. In nucleotides, the CDR3 is TGTGCCAGCAGCCGCGCGGTAGTGGCCGGGGAGCTGTTTTTT. The full variable domain, rest sourced from reference TRBV7-2 and TRBJ2-2, is GAGVSQSPSNKVTEKGKDVELRCDPISGHTALYWYRQSLGQGLEFLIYFQGNSAPDKSGLPSDRFSAERTGGSVSTLTIQRTQQEDSAVYLCASSRAVVAGELFFGEGSRLTVL.

V is TRBV11-2 and J is TRBJ2-2; possible D gene TRBD1, 6 bases. Trimming took 3 bases from V and 2 from J, leaving 16 bases between them. The germline gives CDR1 SGHAT, CDR2 FQNNGV. The CDR3 is 17 residues long. CDR3 amino acids: CASSFPQGSTNTGELFF. The CDR3 DNA follows: TGTGCCAGCAGCTTCCCCCAGGGGTCCACAAACACCGGGGAGCTGTTTTTT.

This chain links TRBV9 with TRBJ2-7; TRBD1 matches at 9 bases. CDR3 size: 15 residues. CDR1 and CDR2 (germline): SGDLS, YYNGEE. The trim removed 4 bases at V and 2 bases at J, leaving 7 bases unmatched. The CDR3 region has the DNA TGTGCCAGCAGCACATCCGGGACAGGGACCTACGAGCAGTACTTC. It codes for CASSTSGTGTYEQYF.

The chain uses TRBV27 and TRBJ2-2, with a weak D call TRBD2 (5 bases). The germline CDR1 and CDR2 sequences are MNHEY and SMNVEV (reference sequence). The V end was cut by 2 bases, the J end by 8 bases, with 12 bases between. This CDR3 spans 14 amino acids. The CDR3 loop is CASSLRGTSGELFF. Here the CDR3 DNA reads TGTGCCAGCAGTTTACGGGGTACGTCGGGGGAGCTGTTTTTT.

This clone showed up just once. V is TRBV4-3 and J is TRBJ1-1; D call uncertain. The CDR3 has 16 amino acids. V was shortened by 1 base and J by 0 bases, with 12 bases between the two germline ends. Germline CDR1 is LGHNA and CDR2 is YSLEER. The CDR3 region has the DNA TGCGCCAGCAGCCAAGGCATCGGACGGTTGAACACTGAAGCTTTCTTT. It yields the protein CASSQGIGRLNTEAFF.

The chain uses TRBV7-2 and TRBJ2-1; D unclear. Trimming removed 4 bases from V and 7 bases from J, with 14 bases in between. CDR1 and CDR2 (germline): SGHTA, FQGNSA. The CDR3 contains 14 residues. This CDR3 reads CASSSAHGRNEQFF. The DNA of the CDR3 is TGTGCCAGCAGCTCAGCGCACGGGCGGAATGAGCAGTTCTTC.

V is TRBV9 and J is TRBJ2-6; 8 positions agree with TRBD2. The germline V gene encodes CDR1 SGDLS and CDR2 YYNGEE. CDR3 length equals 20 residues. V lost 2 bases and J lost 1; bases outside the gene matches: 14. Here the CDR3 reads CASSVGEIAGLTSGANVLTF. The CDR3 DNA reads TGTGCCAGCAGCGTGGGGGAAATAGCGGGACTTACTTCTGGGGCCAACGTCCTGACTTTC. Drawing the rest from reference TRBV9 and TRBJ2-6, the complete variable domain is DSGVTQTPKHLITATGQRVTLRCSPRSGDLSVYWYQQSLDQGLQFLIQYYNGEERAKGNILERFSAQQFPDLHSELNLSSLELGDSALYFCASSVGEIAGLTSGANVLTFGAGSRLTVL.

This clone was counted only a few times. The genes are TRBV11-3 and TRBJ1-5; TRBD1 matches 9 bases. Trimming took 5 bases from V and 4 from J; bases not matched to a gene: 6. This CDR3 region has 15 residues. CDR1 is SGHNT, CDR2 YENEEA, per germline. The CDR3 loop is CASSPGQGENQPQHF. DNA of the CDR3: TGTGCCAGCAGCCCGGGACAGGGAGAGAATCAGCCCCAGCATTTT.

The CDR3 spells CASSWGDTEAFF. The CDR3 bases are TGTGCCAGCAGCTGGGGGGACACTGAAGCTTTCTTT. The gene calls are TRBV5-5 and TRBJ1-1; a weak D match, TRBD1 (5 bases). Per germline, CDR1 SGHKS and CDR2 YYEKEE (reference sequence). The CDR3 has 12 amino acids. V shed 3 bases and J shed 3 bases, with 6 bases lying between them. Complete variable domain (other parts from reference TRBV5-5 and TRBJ1-1): DAGVTQSPTHLIKTRGQQVTLRCSPISGHKSVSWYQQVLGQGPQFIFQYYEKEERGRGNFPDRFSARQFPNYSSELNVNALLLGDSALYLCASSWGDTEAFFGQGTRLTVV.

The gene calls are TRBV5-4 and TRBJ2-7, with a weak D call TRBD1 (6 bases). Trimming took 5 bases from V and 7 from J, leaving 16 bases between them. This CDR3 is built from 13 residues. Looked up from germline, CDR1 is SGHNT and CDR2 is YYREEE (reference sequence). The CDR3 bases are TGTGCCAGCAGGAGCAGGGGATCAGAAGAGCAGTACTTC. This encodes CASRSRGSEEQYF. Full variable domain (remainder filled in from reference TRBV5-4 and TRBJ2-7): ETGVTQSPTHLIKTRGQQVTLRCSSQSGHNTVSWYQQALGQGPQFIFQYYREEENGRGNFPPRFSGLQFPNYSSELNVNALELDDSALYLCASRSRGSEEQYFGPGTRLTVT.

The rearrangement links TRBV7-9 to TRBJ1-2; D remains ambiguous. Trimming pared 10 bases from V and 6 bases from J, leaving 9 bases between. The CDR3 has 10 residues. From germline, CDR1 is SEHNR and CDR2 FQNEAQ (reference sequence). CDR3 residues: CATARDGYTF. In DNA form, the CDR3 reads TGTGCCACCGCGAGGGATGGCTACACCTTC.

The chain links TRBV28 to TRBJ1-1; the D gene is possibly TRBD1 (6 bases). With 6 bases removed from V and 0 bases from J, the gap between germline ends came to 11 bases. The germline gives CDR1 MDHEN, CDR2 SYDVKM. The CDR3 sequence is 14 residues long. CDR3 amino acids: CASSLQGMNTEAFF. The CDR3 DNA follows: TGTGCCAGCAGCCTACAGGGAATGAACACTGAAGCTTTCTTT. The full variable domain, rest sourced from reference TRBV28 and TRBJ1-1, is DVKVTQSSRYLVKRTGEKVFLECVQDMDHENMFWYRQDPGLGLRLIYFSYDVKMKEKGDIPEGYSVSREKKERFSLILESASTNQTSMYLCASSLQGMNTEAFFGQGTRLTVV.

J is TRBJ2-3 and V is TRBV9; the D is unclear. Germline V CDR1 and CDR2: SGDLS, YYNGEE. The CDR3 spans 12 residues. V was shortened by 3 bases and J by 2 bases, with 4 bases between the two germline ends. For the CDR3, the DNA is TGTGCCAGCAGCGACCTCACAGATACGCAGTATTTT. As protein: CASSDLTDTQYF.

The chain couples TRBV6-4 to TRBJ1-2; maybe TRBD1 (5 bases). This CDR3 region has 12 residues. Germline CDR1 reads MRHNA; CDR2 reads SNTAGT. Deletions cut 5 bases from V and 5 bases from J, with 9 bases between. CDR3 sequence reads: CASSNQGYGYTF. The CDR3, as DNA: TGTGCCAGCAGTAATCAGGGTTATGGCTACACCTTC.

This clone was recorded a few times. The V call is TRBV18, the J call TRBJ1-2; weak D call: TRBD1 (6 bases). V dropped 6 bases and J dropped 5 bases, with 19 bases sitting between them. CDR1 and CDR2 (germline): KGHSH, LQKENI. The CDR3 loop spans 15 amino acids. The CDR3 sequence is CASSPGAILPYGYTF. The CDR3, as DNA: TGTGCCAGCTCCCCGGGGGCTATACTCCCTTATGGCTACACCTTC. Supplemented by reference TRBV18 and TRBJ1-2, the full variable domain reads NAGVMQNPRHLVRRRGQEARLRCSPMKGHSHVYWYRQLPEEGLKFMVYLQKENIIDESGMPKERFSAEFPKEGPSILRIQQVVRGDSAAYFCASSPGAILPYGYTFGSGTRLTVV.

This chain joins TRBV6-5 and TRBJ1-2; no reliable D call. This CDR3 has 14 residues. Trimming shortened V by 10 bases and J by 3 bases, and 18 bases separated the two germline ends. Germline V CDR1 and CDR2: MNHEY, SVGAGI. The CDR3 protein is CATARGGVDYGYTF. CDR3 DNA: TGTGCCACCGCCCGAGGTGGGGTCGACTATGGCTACACCTTC.

This chain joins TRBV5-6 and TRBJ2-2; TRBD1 aligns across 10 bases. With 4 bases clipped from V and 0 bases from J, the junction kept 9 bases outside the gene matches. From germline, CDR1 is SGHDT and CDR2 YYEEEE. This CDR3 region has 18 residues. DNA of the CDR3: TGTGCCAGCAGCCCCAGGACAGGGGGGATAACGAACACCGGGGAGCTGTTTTTT. It yields the protein CASSPRTGGITNTGELFF.

The rearrangement links TRBV7-9 to TRBJ2-7; D is unresolved. The CDR3 runs to 16 residues. The V end was cut by 5 bases, the J end by 2 bases, with 19 bases between. Germline V gene lookup returns CDR1 SEHNR and CDR2 FQNEAQ (reference sequence). The CDR3 region has the DNA TGTGCCAGCAGCAATCTGGGGTCGGAGAAAACCTACGAGCAGTACTTC. Its protein product is CASSNLGSEKTYEQYF.

This chain connects TRBV19 to TRBJ2-5; the match to TRBD2 covers 10 bases. The trim removed 11 bases at V and 5 bases at J, leaving 11 bases unmatched. CDR3 size: 14 residues. The germline CDR1 and CDR2 sequences are LNHDA and SQIVND (reference sequence). The CDR3 here is CASKREGLQETQYF. The CDR3 region has the DNA TGTGCCTCAAAGCGGGAGGGCCTTCAGGAGACCCAGTACTTC.

This rearrangement joins TRBV6-5 to TRBJ2-7; maybe TRBD2 (6 bases). Germline assignment: CDR1 MNHEY and CDR2 SVGAGI. The CDR3 consists of 16 residues. Trimming removed 4 bases from V and 6 bases from J, with 22 bases in between. CDR3 in DNA: TGTGCCAGCAGTTCCCCCGGGGCGGGGCGGCCCCTCGAGCAGTACTTC. Protein product: CASSSPGAGRPLEQYF.